What follows is one T cell receptor beta chain and its context. This CDR3 is built from 13 residues. The germline V gene has CDR1 SGHTA and CDR2 FQGNSA. The V end lost 2 bases, the J end lost 10 bases, and 12 bases lay between the germline ends. Per the authors' pipeline: Reference gene primer amplification gave nucleated cell count estimates. Data came from immunoSEQ multiplex PCR; TCRdb stores just in-frame clones and leaves some out. V and J calls and clone size come straight from that table; D and trimming were deduced from the DNA. Of about 160,000 clones in the sample, approximately 80% were seen once. The data belong to a study of blood T cell repertoires in COVID-19.

The sequenced sample consisted of peripheral blood. The V gene is TRBV7-2, the J gene TRBJ2-1, with D perhaps TRBD2 (6 bases). The receptor comes from a woman aged 40-49 years with COVID-19, enrolled during active disease. CDR3: CASSLKGLREQFF. CDR3 coding DNA: TGTGCCAGCAGCTTAAAGGGACTCCGGGAGCAGTTCTTC.